This T cell receptor beta chain was observed in a study of beta chain features in type 1 diabetes. Reverse transcription of all isolated RNA meant that expressed TCRB transcripts were sequenced. Clones were read by immunoSEQ multiplex PCR, and TCRdb kept only the in-frame ones, dropping some. Seen here are 640,000 or so clones, over 12% observed once, and the top ten hold less than 0.04%. CDR1 is KGHSH and CDR2 is LQKENI in the germline V gene. There are 16 residues in the CDR3. Trimming removed 3 bases at V and 0 bases at J, with 12 bases between. A note on this clone: Its antigen remains unidentified.

Study-wide findings and caveats: When VDJ junctions were examined, type 1 diabetes patients showed fewer insertions and more deletions. Within each of all four CD4+ subsets, Type 1 diabetes patients had TCRB CDR3s that were moderately but significantly shorter.

This TCR derives from a young man with type 1 diabetes. Input material: naive CD4+ T cells from blood. The genes are TRBV18 and TRBJ2-1, with D possibly TRBD1 on 5 matching bases. The CDR3 coding sequence is TGTGCCAGCTCACCTACCCAGGGTTCCTCCTACAATGAGCAGTTCTTC. Encoded protein: CASSPTQGSSYNEQFF. Based on the CDR3 plus reference TRBV18 and TRBJ2-1, the full variable domain is NAGVMQNPRHLVRRRGQEARLRCSPMKGHSHVYWYRQLPEEGLKFMVYLQKENIIDESGMPKERFSAEFPKEGPSILRIQQVVRGDSAAYFCASSPTQGSSYNEQFFGPGTRLTVL.